The 23 T cell receptor beta chains in this list originate from one sample, sequenced in a study of a mutant IDH1 vaccine in newly diagnosed glioma. These receptors' antigens are unknown. Assay: immunoSEQ multiplex PCR; the TCRdb copy retains only in-frame clones and omits some. This table has about 56,000 clones, around 86% appearing once. Documented time point: week 47, end of study. In the vaccine, a single dose held 300 ug of the mutant IDH1 20-mer peptide, along with topical imiquimod. Sequencing was performed on PBMCs, taken from a glioma patient whose treatment included an IDH1 peptide vaccine. The receptors originated from a woman in her forties or fifties with glioma.

The chain is built from TRBV2 and TRBJ2-1; weak D call: TRBD2 (5 bases). The CDR3 loop spans 11 amino acids. Germline lookup yields CDR1 SNHLY and CDR2 FYNNEI. Trimming removed 4 bases at V and 10 bases at J, with 8 bases between. The CDR3 loop is CASSGLKEQFF. CDR3 sequence (DNA): TGTGCCAGCAGTGGACTAAAGGAGCAGTTCTTC.

This chain uses TRBV30 with TRBJ1-2; TRBD1 agrees at 8 bases. This CDR3 has 14 residues. With 4 bases clipped from V and 8 bases from J, the junction kept 12 bases outside the gene matches. CDR1 GTSNPN and CDR2 SVGIG come from the germline V gene (reference sequence). The CDR3 spells CAWKPPDRARGYTF. As DNA, the CDR3 is TGTGCCTGGAAGCCACCGGACAGGGCTCGCGGCTACACCTTC.

J is TRBJ2-5 and V is TRBV6-1; the D call may be TRBD1 or TRBD2 (5 bases each). In germline, CDR1 is MNHNS, CDR2 SASEGT. This CDR3 region has 16 residues. Trimming left V 2 bases short and J 4 bases short, with 17 bases between. CDR3 sequence reads: CASSEFVQGAGETQYF. DNA of the CDR3: TGTGCCAGCAGTGAATTCGTCCAGGGTGCGGGAGAGACCCAGTACTTC.

V and J are TRBV7-9 and TRBJ2-2, with D perhaps matching TRBD1 (6 bases). Trimming shortened V by 7 bases and J by 6 bases, and 21 bases separated the two germline ends. CDR1 is SEHNR, CDR2 FQNEAQ, per germline (reference sequence). This CDR3 has 16 residues. This CDR3 is CASTIAGDGFSGELFF. The CDR3 DNA reads TGTGCCAGCACCATAGCAGGGGACGGGTTCTCCGGGGAGCTGTTTTTT.

The count of this clone is one. V is TRBV2 and J is TRBJ2-1; 9 bases line up with TRBD1. The length of the CDR3 is 15 residues. Germline assignment: CDR1 SNHLY and CDR2 FYNNEI. Trimming took 6 bases from V and 6 from J; bases not matched to a gene: 9. The CDR3, as DNA: TGTGCCAGCAGCCATAGGGACAGGGTGGGCAATGAGCAGTTCTTC. This sequence encodes CASSHRDRVGNEQFF.

The gene calls are TRBV28 and TRBJ1-5; D uncertain. This CDR3 is 13 amino acids long. Germline-derived CDR1 and CDR2 are MDHEN and SYDVKM. V lost 4 bases and J 5 bases, leaving 9 bases between the germline ends. The CDR3 protein is CASSYFGDQPQHF. In nucleotides, the CDR3 is TGTGCCAGCAGTTATTTCGGGGATCAGCCCCAGCATTTT. Variable domain in full (rest from reference TRBV28 and TRBJ1-5): DVKVTQSSRYLVKRTGEKVFLECVQDMDHENMFWYRQDPGLGLRLIYFSYDVKMKEKGDIPEGYSVSREKKERFSLILESASTNQTSMYLCASSYFGDQPQHFGDGTRLSIL.

This sequence joins TRBV6-1 and TRBJ2-1; TRBD1 matches at 7 bases. The V gene's germline CDR1 is MNHNS and CDR2 SASEGT. The CDR3 length is 13 residues. With 6 bases clipped from V and 5 bases from J, the junction kept 4 bases outside the gene matches. The DNA for the CDR3 is TGTGCCAGCAGCGAGACAGGGAACAATGAGCAGTTCTTC. Amino acid sequence: CASSETGNNEQFF.

This clone was counted once. The gene calls are TRBV7-8 and TRBJ1-2; D is ambiguous. Trimming took off 5 bases at V and 0 bases at J, with 13 bases between the two ends. Germline V gene lookup returns CDR1 SGHVS and CDR2 FQNEAQ. The CDR3 consists of 15 residues. CDR3 protein: CASSPRQLPNYGYTF. DNA for the CDR3: TGTGCCAGCAGCCCTCGGCAGCTACCTAACTATGGCTACACCTTC.

The V gene is TRBV5-5, the J gene TRBJ1-5; 8 bases match TRBD1. The CDR3 is 15 residues long. CDR1 is SGHKS and CDR2 is YYEKEE in the germline V gene (reference sequence). With V trimmed by 4 bases and J by 4 bases, 7 bases remained unmatched. The CDR3 reads CASSHGTGLNQPQHF. The CDR3 DNA follows: TGTGCCAGCAGCCATGGGACAGGCCTAAATCAGCCCCAGCATTTT.

This chain uses TRBV7-2 with TRBJ2-7; D is perhaps TRBD1 (6 bases). The CDR3 spans 15 residues. CDR1 and CDR2 (germline): SGHTA, FQGNSA. Trimming took 5 bases from V and 4 from J, leaving 18 bases between them. The CDR3 protein is CASSLQTGYRYEQYF. The CDR3 DNA reads TGTGCCAGCAGCCTCCAGACAGGATACAGATACGAGCAGTACTTC.

The chain couples TRBV4-1 to TRBJ2-7, with 7 bases that match TRBD2. The CDR3 covers 16 residues. CDR1 MGHRA and CDR2 YSYEKL come from the germline V gene. V gave up 0 bases and J gave up 3 bases; unmatched junction bases: 8. This CDR3 reads CASSQEGGVALYEQYF. The CDR3 nucleotides read TGCGCCAGCAGCCAAGAGGGGGGGGTAGCTCTCTACGAGCAGTACTTC.

The V call is TRBV29-1, the J call TRBJ1-4; D gene ambiguous. Trimming took 6 bases from V and 8 from J, leaving 10 bases between them. The CDR3 is 11 amino acids. Germline loops: CDR1 SQVTM, CDR2 ANQGSEA. The CDR3 here is CSVRTLEKLFF. In DNA, the CDR3 is TGCAGCGTGCGGACGTTGGAAAAACTGTTTTTT.

The chain carries TRBV2 and TRBJ2-3; possibly TRBD2 for D (7 bases). Germline lookup yields CDR1 SNHLY and CDR2 FYNNEI. This CDR3 spans 17 amino acids. The germline V and J ends were trimmed by 2 bases and 6 bases, with 21 bases remaining between them. The CDR3 DNA sequence: TGTGCCAGCAGTGAATCGGCCTGGGGGGGGGCTTCGGATACGCAGTATTTT. Protein: CASSESAWGGASDTQYF.

This clone was observed a handful of times. The chain has TRBV12-5 and TRBJ1-1; D is unresolved. Trimming shortened V by 1 base and J by 4 bases, and 7 bases separated the two germline ends. Germline V gives CDR1 LGHNT, CDR2 FRNRAP. The length of the CDR3 is 13 residues. CDR3 sequence reads: CASGLGAGTEAFF. For the CDR3, the DNA is TGTGCTAGTGGTTTGGGTGCGGGCACTGAAGCTTTCTTT. The full variable domain, its missing parts supplied by reference TRBV12-5 and TRBJ1-1, is DARVTQTPRHKVTEMGQEVTMRCQPILGHNTVFWYRQTMMQGLELLAYFRNRAPLDDSGMPKDRFSAEMPDATLATLKIQPSEPRDSAVYFCASGLGAGTEAFFGQGTRLTVV.

The rearrangement links TRBV5-1 to TRBJ1-1; the D is unclear. The ends were cut back, 2 bases at V and 1 base at J, with 3 bases in the middle. The CDR3 totals 12 residues. CDR1 is SGHRS and CDR2 is YFSETQ in the germline V gene. The CDR3 is CASSFGNTEAFF. In nucleotides, the CDR3 is TGCGCCAGCAGCTTCGGGAACACTGAAGCTTTCTTT. The complete variable domain, with remaining parts taken from reference TRBV5-1 and TRBJ1-1, reads KAGVTQTPRYLIKTRGQQVTLSCSPISGHRSVSWYQQTPGQGLQFLFEYFSETQRNKGNFPGRFSGRQFSNSRSEMNVSTLELGDSALYLCASSFGNTEAFFGQGTRLTVV.

The V gene is TRBV7-7, the J gene TRBJ2-3; 10 positions match TRBD2. The CDR3 has 18 residues. Germline V gene lookup returns CDR1 SSHAT and CDR2 FNYEAQ (reference sequence). The V gene end was trimmed by 1 base and the J gene end by 1 base; junction bases not matched to a gene: 8. In DNA form, the CDR3 reads TGTGCCAGCAGCTTAGGGATGGGGCTAGCGGGGGGCACAGATACGCAGTATTTT. Protein sequence: CASSLGMGLAGGTDTQYF.

J is TRBJ2-7 and V is TRBV4-1; weak D call: TRBD2 (5 bases). The CDR3 extends over 12 amino acids. V was trimmed by 0 bases and J by 6 bases, leaving 6 bases between them. Germline V gene data show CDR1 as MGHRA and CDR2 as YSYEKL. CDR3 in amino acids: CASSQEGSEQYF. DNA of the CDR3: TGCGCCAGCAGCCAAGAGGGGAGCGAGCAGTACTTC.

The chain employs TRBV5-1 and TRBJ2-3, with a weak D call TRBD2 (5 bases). This CDR3 has 15 amino acids. Germline CDR1 reads SGHRS; CDR2 reads YFSETQ. Trimming shortened V by 2 bases and J by 0 bases, and 10 bases separated the two germline ends. The CDR3 coding sequence is TGCGCCAGCAGCTTTTCCGGGGTCAGCACAGATACGCAGTATTTT. Amino acid sequence: CASSFSGVSTDTQYF.

This clone was observed a handful of times. The chain couples TRBV5-1 to TRBJ1-6; D remains unclear. CDR3 length equals 19 residues. Germline V gene sequence: CDR1 SGHRS, CDR2 YFSETQ. Trimming pared 0 bases from V and 0 bases from J, leaving 16 bases between. This chain's CDR3 is CASSLDSPGSGSYNSPLHF. In DNA form, the CDR3 reads TGCGCCAGCAGCTTGGACAGCCCGGGCAGCGGCTCCTATAATTCACCCCTCCACTTT.

J is TRBJ1-6 and V is TRBV4-1; weak D call: TRBD1 (5 bases). V gave up 1 base and J gave up 7 bases, with 11 bases separating them. There are 15 residues in the CDR3. Germline values: CDR1 MGHRA, CDR2 YSYEKL. CDR3 protein: CASSQAGGDNSPLHF. CDR3 DNA sequence: TGCGCCAGCAGCCAAGCCGGGGGGGACAATTCACCCCTCCACTTT.

The chain links TRBV18 to TRBJ2-5, with D unclear. This CDR3 has 12 residues. CDR1 KGHSH and CDR2 LQKENI come from the germline V gene. Trimming left V 6 bases short and J 4 bases short, with 9 bases between. CDR3: CASSNEGETQYF. CDR3 coding DNA: TGTGCCAGCTCTAACGAAGGAGAGACCCAGTACTTC.

The V call is TRBV18, the J call TRBJ1-5; maybe TRBD1 (6 bases). Germline V lookup: CDR1 KGHSH, CDR2 LQKENI. This CDR3 contains 13 residues. The ends were cut back, 6 bases at V and 7 bases at J, with 13 bases in the middle. Here the CDR3 DNA reads TGTGCCAGCTCGGAACAGGGAAACCAGCCCCAGCATTTT. Its translation: CASSEQGNQPQHF.

This clone was seen a single time. The V call is TRBV25-1, the J call TRBJ1-4, with D tentatively TRBD1 (5 bases). The CDR3 is made up of 13 amino acids. Germline CDR1 and CDR2: MGHDK and SYGVNS. V dropped 7 bases and J dropped 5 bases, with 11 bases sitting between them. CDR3 sequence (DNA): TGTGCCAGCAAAGGGGATGCCAATGAAAAACTGTTTTTT. Protein product: CASKGDANEKLFF.